A single sample gave rise to the 5 T cell receptor beta chains below, sequenced in a study of response to subunit inactivated influenza vaccine. Each CDR3 protein gets one entry after TCRdb re-called the RT-PCR reads with MiXCR. The sample lists 500,000 to 750,000 distinct CDR3 sequences; 14% were seen once. Sequenced here: PBMCs from blood, sampled 11 to 12 days after vaccination. The receptors originated from a man in his fifties who received an inactivated influenza vaccine.

CDR3 loop: CASSLVGTGTYNEQFF. CDR3 nucleotides: TGCGCCAGCAGCTTGGTGGGGACAGGGACCTACAATGAGCAGTTCTTC. V usage is TRBV5-1 and J usage is TRBJ2-1; TRBD1 matches at 9 bases. Unmatched junction bases numbered 3, after V lost 0 bases and J lost 2 bases. CDR1 and CDR2 (germline): SGHRS, YFSETQ. The CDR3 contains 16 residues. The full variable domain, in which reference TRBV5-1 and TRBJ2-1 provide the parts outside the CDR3, is KAGVTQTPRYLIKTRGQQVTLSCSPISGHRSVSWYQQTPGQGLQFLFEYFSETQRNKGNFPGRFSGRQFSNSRSEMNVSTLELGDSALYLCASSLVGTGTYNEQFFGPGTRLTVL.

This clonotype was detected ten times or more. The rearrangement links TRBV5-5 to TRBJ2-7; D unresolved. Trimming shortened V by 0 bases and J by 2 bases, and 9 bases separated the two germline ends. CDR1 and CDR2 from the germline V gene are SGHKS and YYEKEE (reference sequence). CDR3 length equals 14 residues. As DNA, the CDR3 is TGTGCCAGCAGCTTGGGCCAGGAGACCTACGAGCAGTACTTC. It translates to CASSLGQETYEQYF.

This clonotype was observed at least ten times. The chain has TRBV5-5 and TRBJ2-1; 8 nucleotides align to TRBD2. This CDR3 is built from 14 residues. The J segment lost 6 bases and the V segment lost 5 bases, leaving 7 bases of the junction unmatched. Germline CDR1 and CDR2: SGHKS and YYEKEE (reference sequence). The CDR3 coding sequence is TGTGCCAGCAGTTTAGGGCTAGCGGGCAATGAGCAGTTCTTC. This gives the protein CASSLGLAGNEQFF.

This clonotype was seen only a few times. The chain combines TRBV21-1 with TRBJ2-2; TRBD1 is taken as the D call from the table, unchecked against the DNA. TRBV21-1 is classified as a pseudogene. The CDR3 sequence is 19 residues long. In DNA, the CDR3 is TGTGCCAGCAGCAAAGAGGCCCCCAGGGGGGAAAGAGGAGGCGGGGAGCTGTTTTTT. It encodes CASSKEAPRGERGGGELFF.

This clonotype was recorded at least ten times. The CDR3 sequence is CASSGDGTGEQFF. CDR3 in DNA: TGTGCCAGCAGTGGGGACGGTACGGGTGAGCAGTTCTTC. The chain uses TRBV2 and TRBJ2-1; D tentatively fits TRBD1 or TRBD2 (5 bases each). Germline CDR1 is SNHLY and CDR2 is FYNNEI. Trimming shortened V by 4 bases and J by 9 bases, and 13 bases separated the two germline ends. This CDR3 is built from 13 residues.